The rows below give T cell receptor beta chains drawn from one sample of a study of blood T cells in healthy people across ages. Each CDR3 protein gets one entry after TCRdb re-called the 5' RACE reads with MiXCR. The data show some 1.6 million distinct CDR3 sequences, roughly 32% seen once. Sequencing was carried out using blood. The receptor source for this set is a woman aged 30 to 39 in good health. The CDR3 runs from the conserved cysteine through the conserved F or W. Each record gives: J gene, D gene, V gene, clone size, CDR3 protein, CDR3 DNA. D genes are given only for firm matches. Size is stated for part of the rows, as once, few or many counts, or as a class when the clone is expanded.

J: TRBJ2-7
D: -
V: TRBV11-2
size: -
CDR3: CASSLEGFGESEQYF
DNA: TGTGCCAGCAGCTTGGAGGGTTTTGGGGAAAGCGAGCAGTACTTC

J: TRBJ2-2
D: TRBD2
V: TRBV4-1
size: once
CDR3: CASSQGLAGVVTGELFF
DNA: TGCGCCAGCAGCCAAGGACTAGCGGGAGTTGTCACCGGGGAGCTGTTTTTT

J: TRBJ1-5
D: -
V: TRBV6-2/TRBV6-3
size: few
CDR3: CASSYSPQTSQHF
DNA: TGTGCCAGCAGTTACTCCCCCCAGACGTCCCAGCATTTT

J: TRBJ1-2
D: TRBD1
V: TRBV5-1
size: once
CDR3: CASRFGTGQGRLNYGYTF
DNA: TGCGCCAGCAGGTTCGGGACGGGACAGGGCCGATTAAACTATGGCTACACCTTC

J: TRBJ2-2
D: TRBD2
V: TRBV5-1
size: -
CDR3: CASSSLAGVGELFF
DNA: TGCGCCAGCAGCTCACTAGCGGGGGTCGGGGAGCTGTTTTTT

J: TRBJ2-3
D: -
V: TRBV7-2
size: few
CDR3: CASSLDSNTDTQYF
DNA: TGTGCCAGCAGCTTGGATAGTAATACAGATACGCAGTATTTT

J: TRBJ2-5
D: -
V: TRBV27
size: -
CDR3: CASSLFTGDRQETQYF
DNA: TGTGCCAGCAGTTTATTTACAGGTGACCGCCAAGAGACCCAGTACTTC

J: TRBJ2-1
D: -
V: TRBV9
size: -
CDR3: CASSVDKGLPYNEQFF
DNA: TGTGCCAGCAGCGTAGATAAGGGTTTACCCTACAATGAGCAGTTCTTC

J: TRBJ2-3
D: TRBD1
V: TRBV5-1
size: few
CDR3: CASSPTGTGGFDTQYF
DNA: TGCGCCAGCAGCCCCACCGGGACAGGGGGCTTTGATACGCAGTATTTT

J: TRBJ2-3
D: TRBD2
V: TRBV6-1
size: few
CDR3: CASSPGTSGGVLDTQYF
DNA: TGTGCCAGCAGTCCCGGGACTAGCGGGGGGGTGTTAGATACGCAGTATTTT

J: TRBJ2-7
D: -
V: TRBV2
size: few
CDR3: CASSVWDYEQYF
DNA: TGTGCCAGCAGTGTCTGGGATTACGAGCAGTACTTC

J: TRBJ2-4
D: -
V: TRBV7-9
size: -
CDR3: CASRFGQMGEQYF
DNA: TGTGCCAGCAGATTTGGACAGATGGGGGAGCAGTACTTC

J: TRBJ2-5
D: TRBD2
V: TRBV12-3/TRBV12-4
size: many
CDR3: CASTGLAGAGTQYF
DNA: TGTGCCAGCACGGGACTAGCGGGGGCGGGGACCCAGTACTTC

J: TRBJ2-3
D: TRBD2
V: TRBV10-3
size: -
CDR3: CAAAAGAEDTQYF
DNA: TGTGCCGCCGCTGCGGGAGCCGAAGATACGCAGTATTTT

J: TRBJ2-2
D: -
V: TRBV27
size: few
CDR3: CASTAGGELFF
DNA: TGTGCCAGCACAGCGGGCGGGGAGCTGTTTTTT

J: TRBJ2-7
D: -
V: TRBV7-9
size: -
CDR3: CASELAGRYEQYF
DNA: TGTGCCAGCGAATTGGCGGGCCGCTACGAGCAGTACTTC

J: TRBJ1-2
D: TRBD1
V: TRBV7-3
size: -
CDR3: CASSADRGRNGYTF
DNA: TGTGCCAGCAGCGCGGACAGGGGAAGAAATGGCTACACCTTC

J: TRBJ1-3
D: TRBD1
V: TRBV28
size: once
CDR3: CASSLPGQGRNTIYF
DNA: TGTGCCAGCAGTCTCCCGGGACAGGGGAGAAACACCATATATTTT

J: TRBJ1-1
D: -
V: TRBV2
size: -
CDR3: CASSEWAGANTEAFF
DNA: TGTGCCAGCAGTGAATGGGCAGGGGCGAACACTGAAGCTTTCTTT